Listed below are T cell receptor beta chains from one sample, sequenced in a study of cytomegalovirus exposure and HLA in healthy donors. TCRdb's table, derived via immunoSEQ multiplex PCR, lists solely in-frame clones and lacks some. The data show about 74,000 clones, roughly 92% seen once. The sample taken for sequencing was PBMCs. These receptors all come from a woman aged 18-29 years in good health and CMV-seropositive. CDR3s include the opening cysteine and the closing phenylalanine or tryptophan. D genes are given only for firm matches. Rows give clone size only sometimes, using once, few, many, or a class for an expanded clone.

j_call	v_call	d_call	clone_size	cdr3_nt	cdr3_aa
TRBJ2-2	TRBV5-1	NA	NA	TGCGCCAGCAGCCCCGTGGGGGGGCGCGGAACCGGGGAGCTGTTTTTT	CASSPVGGRGTGELFF
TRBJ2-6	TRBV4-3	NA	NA	TGCGCCAGCAGCCAATCCGGGACATCCTCTGGGGCCAACGTCCTGACTTTC	CASSQSGTSSGANVLTF
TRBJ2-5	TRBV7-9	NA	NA	TGTGCCAGCAGCGCCCGGACAGACGAGGAGACCCAGTACTTC	CASSARTDEETQYF
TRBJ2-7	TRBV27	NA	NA	TGTGCCAGCAGCCCCCGTCTAGCTATAGACGAGCAGTACTTC	CASSPRLAIDEQYF
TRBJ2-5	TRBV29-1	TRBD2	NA	TGCAGCTGGTCTAGCGGGAGGACAGAGACCCAGTACTTC	CSWSSGRTETQYF
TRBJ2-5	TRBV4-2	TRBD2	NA	TGTGCCAGCAGCCAAGAACTAGCGGGAGTCAAGAGACCCCAGTACTTC	CASSQELAGVKRPQYF
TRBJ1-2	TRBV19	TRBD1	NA	TGTGCCAGTACCCAGGCAGGGGGAAACTATGGCTACACCTTC	CASTQAGGNYGYTF
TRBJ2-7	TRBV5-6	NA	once	TGTGCCAGCATGGTAGCGGCAGGGGGTGATAGGCAGTACTTC	CASMVAAGGDRQYF
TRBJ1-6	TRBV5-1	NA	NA	TGCGCCAGCAGTTTTGGAGTGCAGAGCGATAATTCACCCCTCCACTTT	CASSFGVQSDNSPLHF
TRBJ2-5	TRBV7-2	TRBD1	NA	TGTGCCAGCAGCAGACAGGGGGGCGAGACCCAGTACTTC	CASSRQGGETQYF
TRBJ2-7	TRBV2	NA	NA	TGTGCCAGCAGAACAGGAACACCCTACGAGCAGTACTTC	CASRTGTPYEQYF
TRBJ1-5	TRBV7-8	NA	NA	TGTGCCAGCAGCTTAGAGGGCCAGGGTCTTTATCAGCCCCAGCATTTT	CASSLEGQGLYQPQHF
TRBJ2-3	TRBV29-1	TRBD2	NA	TGCAGCGCGAGCAGCGGGAGCGGGGGCACAGATACGCAGTATTTT	CSASSGSGGTDTQYF
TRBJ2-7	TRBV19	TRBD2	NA	TGTGCCACTCGGCCGGGACTAGCGATTATCTCCTACGAGCAGTACTTC	CATRPGLAIISYEQYF
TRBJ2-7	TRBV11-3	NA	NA	TGTGCCAGCAGCCTGCGCGGGGCCTACGAGCAGTACTTC	CASSLRGAYEQYF
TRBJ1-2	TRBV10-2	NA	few	TGCGCCAGCAGAGCAGGGGTGGGTGGCTACACCTTC	CASRAGVGGYTF
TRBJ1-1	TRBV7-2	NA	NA	TGTGCCAGCAGCTTGATGGGGGGAGGGGGAGGAAGTCCTGAAGCTTTCTTT	CASSLMGGGGGSPEAFF
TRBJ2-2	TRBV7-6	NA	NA	TGTGCCAGCAGCTTAGTTTCAGGGGTGGCGCGGCTCACCGGGGAGCTGTTTTTT	CASSLVSGVARLTGELFF
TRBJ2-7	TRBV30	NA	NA	TGTGCCTGGGCCGGGACTTCCTACGAGCAGTACTTC	CAWAGTSYEQYF
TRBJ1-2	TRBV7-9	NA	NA	TGTGCCACCTACGGAGCGGGAGCCTCTCGACTGAACTATGGCTACACCTTC	CATYGAGASRLNYGYTF
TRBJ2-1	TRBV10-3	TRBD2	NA	TGTGCCATCGGGACTAGCGGGGGCAACAATGAGCAGTTCTTC	CAIGTSGGNNEQFF
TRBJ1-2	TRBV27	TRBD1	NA	TGTGCCAGCAGTTCGGGACAGGGCTATGGCTACACCTTC	CASSSGQGYGYTF
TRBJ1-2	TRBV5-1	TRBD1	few	TGCGCCAGCAGCTTGGCCATGGGGACAGGGGGTGATGGCTACACCTTC	CASSLAMGTGGDGYTF
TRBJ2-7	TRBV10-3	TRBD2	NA	TGTGCCATTCGCGGGGAGGGGAGGCACGAGCAGTACTTC	CAIRGEGRHEQYF
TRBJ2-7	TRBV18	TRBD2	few	TGTGCCAGCTCACCAAGGGGACTAGCGGGAGACGAGCAGTACTTC	CASSPRGLAGDEQYF
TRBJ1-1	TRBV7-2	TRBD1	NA	TGTGCCAGCAGCTTTACACAGGGGGAGATTGAAGCTTTCTTT	CASSFTQGEIEAFF
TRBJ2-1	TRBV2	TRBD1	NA	TGTGCCAGCAGGGCAGGGACAGGGAAAACGGGTGAGCAGTTCTTC	CASRAGTGKTGEQFF
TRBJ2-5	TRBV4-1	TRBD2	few	TGCGCCAGCAGCCGGATCCTAGCGGAGAGGGGTCAAGAGACCCAGTACTTC	CASSRILAERGQETQYF
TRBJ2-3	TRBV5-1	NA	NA	TGCGCCAGCAGCTTGGGGGGGCAGGGAGCAGATACGCAGTATTTT	CASSLGGQGADTQYF
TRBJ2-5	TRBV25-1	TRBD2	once	TGTGCCAGCAGCCGTGGGGGCCTAGCGGGACAAGAGACCCAGTACTTC	CASSRGGLAGQETQYF
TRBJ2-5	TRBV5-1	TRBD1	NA	TGCGCCAGCAGCTTGCCAGATAGGGGACAGGGGGCAGAGACCCAGTACTTC	CASSLPDRGQGAETQYF
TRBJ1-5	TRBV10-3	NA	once	TGTGCCATCAGTGAACCCAGGGCGGAGGGTCAGCCCCAGCATTTT	CAISEPRAEGQPQHF
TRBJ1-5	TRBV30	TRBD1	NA	TGTGCCTGGAGTGTACGGTTCGGGACAGGAGAGAATCAGCCCCAGCATTTT	CAWSVRFGTGENQPQHF
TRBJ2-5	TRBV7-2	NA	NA	TGTGCCAGCAGCTTAGGGACAGGGAGGGGTGTAGAGACCCAGTACTTC	CASSLGTGRGVETQYF
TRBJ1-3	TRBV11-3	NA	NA	TGTGCCAGCAGCTTAGTCTGGGACATCCGAAGACCTGGAAACACCATATATTTT	CASSLVWDIRRPGNTIYF
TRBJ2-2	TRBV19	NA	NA	TGTGCCAGTAGTCCAGGAATTCCCGGGGAGCTGTTTTTT	CASSPGIPGELFF
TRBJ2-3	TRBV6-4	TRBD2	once	TGTGCCAGCAGTGATGGAGCGGGGGGTAACACAGATACGCAGTATTTT	CASSDGAGGNTDTQYF
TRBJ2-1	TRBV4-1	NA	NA	TGCGCCAGCAGCCAAGATTTCGGCGTCCAAGGGGGTGCGGGCAATGAGCAGTTCTTC	CASSQDFGVQGGAGNEQFF
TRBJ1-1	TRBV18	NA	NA	TGTGCCAGCTCACCACCGGACAGCGCGACTGAAGCTTTCTTT	CASSPPDSATEAFF
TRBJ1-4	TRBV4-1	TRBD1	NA	TGCGCCAGCAGCCAAGATGACAGGGTAAATGAAAAACTGTTTTTT	CASSQDDRVNEKLFF
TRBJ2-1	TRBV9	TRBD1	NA	TGTGCCAGCAGCCCCGGACAGGGCAGAGATGAGCAGTTCTTC	CASSPGQGRDEQFF
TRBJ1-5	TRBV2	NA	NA	TGTGCCAGCACGGGACTTACGAACAATCAGCCCCAGCATTTT	CASTGLTNNQPQHF
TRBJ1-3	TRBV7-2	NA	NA	TGTGCCAGCAGCTTAGGGACAGCTGGAAACACCATATATTTT	CASSLGTAGNTIYF
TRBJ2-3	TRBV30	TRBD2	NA	TGTGCCTGGAGTGTCCCTCCTAGCGGGAACACAGATACGCAGTATTTT	CAWSVPPSGNTDTQYF
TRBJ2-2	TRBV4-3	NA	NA	TGCGCCAGCAGCCAAGCACAGTTTATGGCCGGGGAGCTGTTTTTT	CASSQAQFMAGELFF